The entry below gives a single T cell receptor beta chain sequence along with its context. TCR sequencing used cDNA made by reverse transcription of extracted RNA. The method was immunoSEQ multiplex PCR; TCRdb's version includes in-frame clones alone and lacks a portion of them. The data hold 200,000 to 250,000 clones, with around 65% observed a single time. These data are taken from a study of CD8+ T cells in alopecia areata. This CDR3 is 14 amino acids long. CDR1 is SGHDN and CDR2 is FVKESK in the germline V gene. Trimming removed 3 bases at V and 7 bases at J, with 10 bases between. The treatment is: oral pan-JAK inhibitor, 5-10 mg twice daily.

This receptor was identified in a human donor with alopecia areata. V is TRBV14 and J is TRBJ1-6; D not resolved. The sequenced sample was CD4+ T cells sorted from blood, obtained at week 4, from a patient treated with tofacitinib. Here the CDR3 DNA reads TGTGCCAGCAGCCAGGGGATCGCCAATTCACCCCTCCACTTT. It codes for CASSQGIANSPLHF. Full variable domain (missing parts from reference TRBV14 and TRBJ1-6): EAGVTQFPSHSVIEKGQTVTLRCDPISGHDNLYWYRRVMGKEIKFLLHFVKESKQDESGMPNNRFLAERTGGTYSTLKVQPAELEDSGVYFCASSQGIANSPLHFGNGTRLTVT.